This T cell receptor (beta chain) emerged from a study of OX40 agonist ivuxolimab in advanced cancers. General study points: Circulating CD4+ and CD8+ T cells showed clonal expansion by week 6 at 0.1 to 3.0 mg/kg.

V lost 4 bases, J lost 2 bases, and 3 bases stayed unmatched. The germline V gene encodes CDR1 LNHDA and CDR2 SQIVND (reference sequence). CDR3 length: 14 amino acids. Assay: immunoSEQ multiplex PCR; the TCRdb copy retains only in-frame clones and omits some. This sample has more than 45,000 clones, with roughly 85% found just once. Note on this clone: Antigen: not known.

This clonotype originated in an adult with an advanced solid tumor such as melanoma, head and neck, liver or kidney cancer. This specimen consisted of CD4+ or CD8+ T cells sorted from blood, obtained in a trial of the OX40 agonist ivuxolimab. V is TRBV19 and J is TRBJ2-3, with 7 nucleotides matching TRBD1. The CDR3 DNA follows: TGTGCCAGTAGTACGGACAGGCCCACAGATACGCAGTATTTT. This sequence encodes CASSTDRPTDTQYF.